This entry is about one T cell receptor beta chain. Its antigen is unidentified. The study ran its PCR with 60 Vbeta and 13 Jbeta primers. The assay was immunoSEQ multiplex PCR, and TCRdb's table has in-frame clones only and misses some. This sample has some 140,000 clones, with over 70% found just once. The data derive from a study of cytomegalovirus exposure and HLA in healthy donors. Study overall: Samples from HLA-typed donors yielded about 85 million unique TCRs in an early data release. General observations from the study: The authors reported that TCR beta sequences could predict HLA-A and HLA-B alleles. These predictions were accurate for most subjects in the first cohort. As confirmed in vitro, a few CMV-associated chains were specific for CMV antigens.

V gave up 1 base and J gave up 2 bases, with 9 bases separating them. Germline lookup yields CDR1 SGHTS and CDR2 YDEGEE. There are 15 residues in the CDR3. The V and J genes are TRBV5-8 and TRBJ2-2; D gene unclear. The sample consisted of PBMCs. This clonotype was sampled from a young man in good health and CMV-seronegative. CDR3 region: CASSLSRRNTGELFF. As DNA, the CDR3 is TGTGCCAGCAGCTTGAGCAGGCGTAACACCGGGGAGCTGTTTTTT.